The source of this TCR beta chain is a study of beta chain features in type 1 diabetes. The V and J ends lost 5 bases and 3 bases respectively, with 10 bases between them. The CDR3 loop spans 13 amino acids. Looked up from germline, CDR1 is SQVTM and CDR2 is ANQGSEA. Sequenced material consisted of expressed TCRB transcripts (all of the isolated RNA was reverse transcribed). The read count averaged about 3.57 million across naive, central memory and regulatory T cell samples. Sequenced by immunoSEQ multiplex PCR; TCRdb stores in-frame clones only, minus some. The table records about 640,000 clones, roughly 12% of them present only once. A word on this clone: Its antigen is undetermined. The sample carries other DNA sequences with the same CDR3.

Points from the study as a whole: PCR might preferentially amplify shorter templates, equally in patients and controls. Type 1 diabetes patients showed a moderate but significant shortening of TCRB CDR3s in all four CD4+ subsets. Reduced insertions and increased deletions marked VDJ junctions in type 1 diabetes patients.

The sequence derives from a man between 25 and 39 years old with type 1 diabetes. The sequencing input was naive CD4+ T cells from blood. V usage is TRBV29-1 and J usage is TRBJ1-4; no clear D. The CDR3 region is CSVSGGANEKLFF. DNA for the CDR3: TGCAGCGTTTCCGGAGGTGCTAATGAAAAACTGTTTTTT.